Presented here are 25 T cell receptor delta chains from one specimen sequenced in a study of γδ T cells in repeated Plasmodium falciparum infection. Vgamma9/Vdelta2+ and Vdelta2-negative gammadelta T cells were flow-sorted from PBMC for bulk sequencing. TCRdb re-processed the multiplex PCR reads via CATT. The sample holds some 100,000 delta-chain clones, almost 1.5% seen once. The sequencing sample was made of gamma-delta T cells from blood. Receptor source: a pool of human donors (malaria-infected and uninfected, not separated).

The table lists this clone with a few counts. The protein that TCRdb holds for this DNA derives from a much larger clone and differs from the translated DNA at residue 17, which likely indicates a read error; the protein shown here is translated from the DNA. The gene calls are TRDV2 and TRDJ3; TRDD3 agrees at 13 bases. No J gene is reported in TCRdb; it was inferred here by comparing the DNA with germline. CDR3 length: 20 residues. Germline V gene sequence: CDR1 GEAIGNYY, CDR2 EKD. For the CDR3, the DNA is TGTGCCTGTGACACTTTCAACTGGGGGATACGCGACTGGGACACCCGACGGATGTTTTTC. As protein: CACDTFNWGIRDWDTRRMFF.

About this clone itself: A read error likely explains why the TCRdb protein, taken from a much larger clone, differs from this DNA's translation at residue 3; the protein shown is translated from the DNA. The chain couples TRDV1 to TRDJ1; a possible D gene is TRDD3 (6 bases). CDR3 length: 23 residues. Germline V gene lookup returns CDR1 TSWWSYY and CDR2 QGS. The CDR3 region is CAPGELVFRRRDPVPSHTDKLIF. The CDR3 coding sequence is TGTGCTCCTGGGGAACTAGTTTTCCGAAGACGAGACCCCGTTCCATCACACACCGATAAACTCATCTTT.

This clone came up many times. A read error is likely here: a far larger clone is one base away. The sample has other DNA sequences that encode this CDR3 too. The chain recombines TRDV1 with TRDJ1; possible D gene TRDD3, 6 bases. This CDR3 comprises 18 residues. The V gene's germline CDR1 is TSWWSYY and CDR2 QGS. Deletions cut 2 bases from V and 3 bases from J, with 22 bases between. The CDR3 region is CALGESRVRLGIPDKLIF. The DNA for the CDR3 is TGTGCTCTTGGGGAAAGTCGGGTACGTTTGGGGATCCCCGATAAACTCATCTTT.

Notes on this clone: A far larger clone is a single base away, which makes a read error likely. Other DNA sequences of this sample code for an identical CDR3. The chain employs TRDV2 and TRDJ1; 9 bases are shared with TRDD3. This CDR3 has 17 amino acids. The germline V gene encodes CDR1 GEAIGNYY and CDR2 EKD. DNA of the CDR3: TGTGCCTGTGACATCCTCACTGGGGGACCGTACACCGATAAGCTCATCTTT. This codes for CACDILTGGPYTDKLIF.

This clone has a count of ten or more. The rearrangement joins TRDV1 to TRDJ4; 10 bases fit TRDD3. Germline-derived CDR1 and CDR2 are TSWWSYY and QGS. The CDR3 sequence is 21 residues long. Trimming took 3 bases from V and 0 from J; bases not matched to a gene: 22. The CDR3 sequence: CALGDSHPYWGMPVPARPLIF. CDR3 DNA: TGTGCTCTTGGGGATTCCCACCCGTACTGGGGGATGCCCGTCCCCGCCAGACCCCTGATCTTT.

Worth noting for this clone: The protein TCRdb lists belongs to a much larger clone and differs from this DNA's translation at residue 12, which points to a read error; the protein shown is made from the DNA. The chain combines TRDV1 with TRDJ1; 8 nucleotides line up with TRDD3. The J gene is not listed in TCRdb, so it was assigned here from a DNA match to germline. V shed 1 base, J shed 0 bases, and the junction held 19 bases outside the gene matches. Germline lookup yields CDR1 TSWWSYY and CDR2 QGS. CDR3 size: 21 residues. CDR3 DNA: TGTGCTCTTGGGGAACAATCCGGGTACTGGGGGGTCTCCTCTGACACCGATAAACTCATCTTT. This codes for CALGEQSGYWGVSSDTDKLIF.

This clone was seen more than once but under ten times. This DNA translates differently at residue 25 from the TCRdb protein, which is that of a much larger clone; a read error is likely, and the protein shown is the DNA's own translation. The chain combines TRDV1 with TRDJ1; 12 nucleotides line up with TRDD3. The J gene, not given by TCRdb, was assigned here from a germline match of the nucleotide sequence. The CDR3 consists of 28 residues. The V gene's germline CDR1 is TSWWSYY and CDR2 QGS. Trimming removed 1 base from V and 1 base from J; junction bases left unmatched: 37. CDR3 in amino acids: CALGERGEFAFPPSRTVWGIRGTDKLIF. CDR3 in DNA: TGTGCTCTTGGGGAACGGGGCGAGTTTGCCTTCCCCCCTTCTCGTACTGTCTGGGGGATACGGGGCACCGATAAACTCATCTTT.

This clone is medium-sized in the sample. The sample contains more than one DNA sequence encoding this CDR3. V and J are TRDV1 and TRDJ1, with 11 nucleotides matching TRDD3. CDR1 is TSWWSYY and CDR2 is QGS in the germline V gene. The CDR3 is 20 residues long. V lost 1 base, J lost 3 bases, and 16 bases stayed unmatched. CDR3 nucleotides: TGTGCTCTTGGGGAACAGGCCCTTCCGCGAAACTGGGGGATAGCCGATAAACTCATCTTT. As protein: CALGEQALPRNWGIADKLIF.

On this clone itself: This is likely an artifact of a read error, given a far larger clone one base away. Distinct nucleotide sequences in the sample also encode this CDR3. This chain uses TRDV1 with TRDJ1, with D perhaps matching TRDD3 (5 bases). TCRdb lists no J gene, so it was determined here by aligning the DNA to germline. Looked up from germline, CDR1 is TSWWSYY and CDR2 is QGS. This CDR3 has 18 amino acids. The CDR3: CALGELVPWEPYTDKLIF. The CDR3 bases are TGTGCTCTTGGGGAACTAGTTCCCTGGGAGCCGTACACCGACAAACTCATCTTT.

This clone was seen more than once but under ten times. This likely came from a read error, as a far larger clone is one base away. Other DNA sequences in the sample encode the same CDR3. V is TRDV1 and J is TRDJ1; 9 bases agree with TRDD3. Matching the DNA to germline supplied the J gene, which TCRdb does not give. Germline assignment: CDR1 TSWWSYY and CDR2 QGS. After removal of 3 bases from V and 0 bases from J, the junction contained 14 bases not matched to a gene. CDR3 length: 19 amino acids. The CDR3 nucleotides read TGTGCTCTTGGGGAGCCCGCCACCCTGGGGGATCCGAACACCGATAAACTCATCTTT. Amino acid sequence: CALGEPATLGDPNTDKLIF.

This clone was seen only a few times. A far bigger clonotype differs at one base, so this is likely a read error. This sample also contains other DNA sequences that code for the same CDR3. TRDV1 is the V gene, and the J gene was not called; TRDD3 was called by the table and not checked on the DNA. The CDR3 contains 21 residues. Germline assignment: CDR1 TSWWSYY and CDR2 QGS. Written as DNA, the CDR3 is TGTGCTCTTGGGGAACTGAAGAGCTTCCTAAAGTACTGGGGGGATACCGATAAACTCATCTTC. Protein product: CALGELKSFLKYWGDTDKLIF.

Remarks on this clone: This likely stems from a read error, as it lies one base from a far larger clone. The sample has other DNA sequences that encode this CDR3 too. V and J are TRDV1 and TRDJ1; D may be TRDD3 (5 bases). TCRdb records no J gene; here it was assigned by comparing the DNA to germline. From germline, CDR1 is TSWWSYY and CDR2 QGS. CDR3 length equals 19 residues. CDR3 sequence (DNA): TGTGCTCTCGGGGCTATTCGATGGCGGTTCTGGGAACACACCGATAAACTCATCTTT. Translation gives CALGAIRWRFWEHTDKLIF.

There is no V gene call, and the J gene is TRDJ1; the table's D call of TRDD3 was not tested on the DNA. The length of the CDR3 is 18 residues. The CDR3 DNA reads TGTGCCCGCCTCGATCTGGGGGATACGCGGAGTAAGGCCGATAAACTCATCTTT. Residues: CARLDLGDTRSKADKLIF.

This clone was counted between two and nine times. The protein TCRdb lists belongs to a much larger clone and differs from this DNA's translation at residue 19, which points to a read error; the protein shown is made from the DNA. CDR3: CACDTLTLSVLGDNRTDKPIF. CDR3 nucleotides: TGTGCCTGTGACACCCTCACCTTATCTGTACTGGGGGATAATCGCACCGATAAACCCATCTTT. The V gene was identified as TRDV2, while no J gene was called; the table gives TRDD3 as D, unverified against the DNA. The CDR3 is 21 residues long. The V gene's germline CDR1 is GEAIGNYY and CDR2 EKD.

Concerning this clone itself: The TCRdb protein, from a much larger clone, departs from this DNA's translation at residue 7, likely by read error; the protein shown derives from the DNA. This chain joins TRDV1 and TRDJ1, with no clear D. Germline V CDR1 and CDR2: TSWWSYY, QGS. There are 15 residues in the CDR3. CDR3 bases: TGTGCTCTTGGGGGGCCGACCAGGGTTATCGATAAACTAATCTTT. Translation: CALGGPTRVIDKLIF.

Worth noting for this clone: One base separates it from a far larger clone, so it is likely a read error. This sample also contains other DNA sequences that code for the same CDR3. The chain recombines TRDV1 with TRDJ1; the match to TRDD3 covers 7 bases. The J gene is absent in TCRdb and was assigned here via DNA matching to germline. The CDR3 is made up of 19 amino acids. Germline assignment: CDR1 TSWWSYY and CDR2 QGS. The CDR3 region has the DNA TGCGCTCTTTGTCGCCTTCAGAATCTCCTGGGGGCTTCCACCGATAAACTCATCTTT. It is translated as CALCRLQNLLGASTDKLIF.

This clone was detected a few times. A far more abundant clone sits one base away, making this likely a read error. Other nucleotide sequences in the sample specify the same CDR3. CDR3 loop: CAFMDSRSAERRADKLIF. The CDR3 DNA reads as TGTGCTTTTATGGATTCGAGGAGCGCCGAGCGCAGGGCCGATAAACTCATCTTT. This chain uses TRDV3 with TRDJ1; D remains ambiguous. The CDR3 totals 18 residues. From germline, CDR1 is TVYSNPD and CDR2 GDNSRS (reference sequence). The whole variable domain, remainder taken from reference TRDV3 and TRDJ1, is CDKVTQSSPDQTVASGSEVVLLCTYDTVYSNPDLFWYRIRPDYSFQFVFYGDNSRSEGADFTQGRFSVKHILTQKAFHLVISPVRTEDSATYYCAFMDSRSAERRADKLIFGKGTRVTVEP.

With regard to this clone: A single base is all that separates this from a far larger clone, so a read error is likely. In the same sample, other DNA sequences code for this CDR3. The V and J genes are TRDV1 and TRDJ1; perhaps D is TRDD2 or TRDD3 (5 bases each). TCRdb does not report a J gene; here it was assigned by matching the DNA to germline references. The germline CDR1 and CDR2 sequences are TSWWSYY and QGS. The CDR3 is 15 amino acids. CDR3 nucleotide sequence: TGTGCCCTTGGGGAACTACCCTTCTGCCCCGATAAACTCATCTTT. Protein: CALGELPFCPDKLIF.

A remark on this clone: A read error is the likely source, as a far larger clone sits one nucleotide away. Other DNA sequences in this sample translate to the same CDR3. This chain joins TRDV1 and TRDJ1; tentatively, D is TRDD2 or TRDD3 (5 bases each). The J gene comes from matching the DNA to germline here; TCRdb lacks it. CDR1 is TSWWSYY, CDR2 QGS, per germline. This CDR3 spans 16 amino acids. The CDR3 bases are TGTGCTCTCGGGGAATCACCTTCTTCGTCTACCGATAAACTCATCTTT. As protein: CALGESPSSSTDKLIF.

With regard to this clone: The mismatch at residue 13 between this DNA's translation and the TCRdb protein of a much larger clone likely reflects a read error; the protein shown is translated from the DNA. The chain combines TRDV3 with TRDJ1; TRDD2 matches at 8 bases. Germline V CDR1 and CDR2: TVYSNPD, GDNSRS (reference sequence). This CDR3 region has 22 residues. After removal of 2 bases from V and 0 bases from J, the junction contained 29 bases not matched to a gene. In DNA form, the CDR3 reads TGTGCCTTTGTACATCCCGCCTTCCTAAGGGGTGGGAGCCTCGGGTACACCGATAAACTCATCTTT. Its translation is CAFVHPAFLRGGSLGYTDKLIF.

This clone was found a few times. The TCRdb protein comes from a much larger clone and disagrees with this DNA's translation at residue 3, likely due to a read error; the protein given here is derived from the DNA. This chain joins TRDV2 and TRDJ1; 7 bases line up with TRDD3. TCRdb is silent on the J gene; assignment here came from matching the DNA to germline. Germline assignment: CDR1 GEAIGNYY and CDR2 EKD. The CDR3 extends over 14 amino acids. The CDR3 sequence is CARDPSGGTDKLIF. The CDR3 DNA reads as TGTGCCCGTGACCCTTCTGGGGGGACCGATAAACTCATCTTT.

This clone occurred a few times. A single base is all that separates this from a far larger clone, so a read error is likely. This CDR3 is also generated by other DNA sequences in the sample. The rearrangement uses TRDV1 and TRDJ1, with TRDD3 matching 10 bases. The CDR3 extends over 17 amino acids. Germline V lookup: CDR1 TSWWSYY, CDR2 QGS. CDR3 region: CALGNCPRGIRTDKLIF. The CDR3 nucleotides read TGTGCTCTTGGGAACTGCCCTAGGGGGATACGCACCGATAAGCTCATCTTT.

On this clone: At one end the junction does not follow the germline gene, possibly because of a read error. The chain links TRDV1 to TRDJ1, with a possible D match to TRDD3 (5 bases). TCRdb leaves out the J gene; it was filled in here by matching the DNA to germline. CDR3 length equals 15 residues. Germline V gives CDR1 TSWWSYY, CDR2 QGS. The CDR3 DNA is TGCGCTCTTGGGGAACTAATGGTTCCGGGTTTTAAACTCATCTTT. This translates into CALGELMVPGFKLIF.

About this clone: The TCRdb record carries a much larger clone's protein, which differs from this DNA's translation at residue 13; a read error is the likely cause, and the protein listed here is the DNA translation. Called V gene: TRDV1; the J gene was not called; the table gives TRDD3 as D, unverified against the DNA. CDR1 and CDR2 (germline): TSWWSYY, QGS. The CDR3 sequence is 15 residues long. The CDR3, as DNA: TGTGCTCTCGATGGGGGATACGCGTTGCGGGATAAACCCATCTTT. Residues: CALDGGYALRDKPIF.

This clone was found a few times. A far larger clone differs by one base, so this is likely a read error. The sample carries other DNA sequences with the same CDR3. The V call is TRDV1, the J call TRDJ1, with D perhaps matching TRDD2 or TRDD3 (5 bases each). There are 19 residues in the CDR3. Germline assignment: CDR1 TSWWSYY and CDR2 QGS. This CDR3 is CALGELGLRVWRGFDKLIF. The CDR3 nucleotides are TGTGCCCTTGGGGAGCTCGGCCTTCGGGTTTGGCGGGGCTTCGATAAACTCATCTTT.